This T cell receptor (beta chain) derives from a study of T cell repertoires in ileal Crohn's disease. Study summary: All patients had surgery for stricturing (approximately 61%) or penetrating (roughly 39%) disease.

J was trimmed by 3 bases and V by 4 bases; bases with no gene match: 10. Germline assignment: CDR1 SGHDN and CDR2 FVKESK. The CDR3 loop spans 16 amino acids. Measured with immunoSEQ multiplex PCR; TCRdb has only the in-frame clones, and not every one. The table has under 2,500 clones, approximately 84% seen once. The sample consisted of ileal tissue. V gene TRBV14 combines with J gene TRBJ2-7; 9 bases agree with TRBD2. This clonotype originated in an adult with Crohn's disease. DNA of the CDR3: TGTGCCAGCAGCCCAGGTAGGGCTAGCGGGATCTACGAGCAGTACTTC. It yields the protein CASSPGRASGIYEQYF.